Listed below are T cell receptor beta chains from one sample, sequenced in a study of CD8 T cells in ankylosing spondylitis. TCRdb used MiXCR to reprocess the 5' RACE reads, holding one entry per CDR3 protein. The table lists some 250,000 distinct CDR3 sequences, around 7.8% of them singletons, with under 7.5% in the top ten. The specimen sequenced was blood, either unsorted or a sorted T cell fraction (not recorded which). All receptors come from a male donor with ankylosing spondylitis or in good health (not recorded which). The CDR3 runs from the conserved cysteine through the conserved F or W. Fields, in order: V gene, J gene, D gene, clone size, CDR3 DNA, CDR3 protein. A D gene is named only where the DNA matches it firmly. Rows give clone size only sometimes, using once, few, many, or a class for an expanded clone.

v_gene: TRBV7-9; j_gene: TRBJ2-4; d_gene: TRBD2; abundance: many; CDR3nt: TGTGCCAGCAGCTTCAGACTAGCGGGAATCGCCAAAAACATTCAGTACTTC; CDR3aa: CASSFRLAGIAKNIQYF
v_gene: TRBV9; j_gene: TRBJ1-1; d_gene: -; abundance: -; CDR3nt: TGTGCCAGCAGCGTAGAACCCCTGGTGGCAAACACTGAAGCTTTCTTT; CDR3aa: CASSVEPLVANTEAFF
v_gene: TRBV5-1; j_gene: TRBJ2-7; d_gene: TRBD1; abundance: many; CDR3nt: TGCGCCAGCAGCTTGGCCCCAGCGGGACAGGGATTCTACGAGCAGTACTTC; CDR3aa: CASSLAPAGQGFYEQYF
v_gene: TRBV19; j_gene: TRBJ1-2; d_gene: -; abundance: -; CDR3nt: TGTGCCAGTAGTATAGAGCCAGCACCTAACTATGGCTACACCTTC; CDR3aa: CASSIEPAPNYGYTF
v_gene: TRBV29-1; j_gene: TRBJ1-2; d_gene: -; abundance: many; CDR3nt: TGCAGCGTTGAAGAGGGAGGTGGTGGCTACACCTTC; CDR3aa: CSVEEGGGGYTF
v_gene: TRBV7-2; j_gene: TRBJ2-1; d_gene: -; abundance: few; CDR3nt: TGTGCCAGCAGCATCCTTAAAATGGAGCAGTTCTTC; CDR3aa: CASSILKMEQFF
v_gene: TRBV20-1; j_gene: TRBJ2-1; d_gene: TRBD2; abundance: -; CDR3nt: TGCAGTGCTGGACCCATGGGACTAGCGGGGTACAATGAGCAGTTCTTC; CDR3aa: CSAGPMGLAGYNEQFF
v_gene: TRBV5-6; j_gene: TRBJ2-7; d_gene: TRBD1; abundance: many; CDR3nt: TGTGCCAGCAGCTTGGGACAGGGGGCCACCTACGAGCAGTACTTC; CDR3aa: CASSLGQGATYEQYF
v_gene: TRBV7-7; j_gene: TRBJ2-5; d_gene: -; abundance: many; CDR3nt: TGTGCTAGCAGCTTAGGACACCAAGTAACCCAAGAGACCCAGTACTTC; CDR3aa: CASSLGHQVTQETQYF
v_gene: TRBV7-2; j_gene: TRBJ2-3; d_gene: TRBD2; abundance: few; CDR3nt: TGTGCCAGCAGCTTAGGATCCAGCGGGAGGGGGGGGGATACGCAGTATTTT; CDR3aa: CASSLGSSGRGGDTQYF
v_gene: TRBV7-2; j_gene: TRBJ1-5; d_gene: TRBD1; abundance: few; CDR3nt: TGTGCCAGCAGGCAGACAGGGAACAGCAATCAGCCCCAGCATTTT; CDR3aa: CASRQTGNSNQPQHF
v_gene: TRBV13; j_gene: TRBJ2-2; d_gene: -; abundance: -; CDR3nt: TGTGCCAGCAGCTTCGGGGTCACTTCTCACACCGGGGAGCTGTTTTTT; CDR3aa: CASSFGVTSHTGELFF
v_gene: TRBV7-9; j_gene: TRBJ2-7; d_gene: TRBD1; abundance: -; CDR3nt: TGTGCCAGCAGCTTAAGACAGGGGGAAAACTACGAGCAGTACTTC; CDR3aa: CASSLRQGENYEQYF
v_gene: TRBV19; j_gene: TRBJ1-1; d_gene: -; abundance: once; CDR3nt: TGTGCCAGTAGTATAGTTTGGGCATCGAGTCAAGCTTTCTTT; CDR3aa: CASSIVWASSQAFF
v_gene: TRBV25-1; j_gene: TRBJ1-6; d_gene: -; abundance: -; CDR3nt: TGTGCCAGCAGTGAATATAGGCAGGTCTCACCCCTCCACTTT; CDR3aa: CASSEYRQVSPLHF
v_gene: TRBV5-4; j_gene: TRBJ2-5; d_gene: -; abundance: -; CDR3nt: TGTGCCAGCAGCCGGGACGCGCAGGGAGAGACCCAGTACTTC; CDR3aa: CASSRDAQGETQYF
v_gene: TRBV7-9; j_gene: TRBJ2-1; d_gene: -; abundance: many; CDR3nt: TGTGCCAGCAGCCCTGTCGGTGTGGGGAGCTCCTACAATGAGCAGTTCTTC; CDR3aa: CASSPVGVGSSYNEQFF
v_gene: TRBV9; j_gene: TRBJ1-1; d_gene: -; abundance: many; CDR3nt: TGTGCCAGCAGCGTACCCGGGGCCGCGAACACTGAAGCTTTCTTT; CDR3aa: CASSVPGAANTEAFF
v_gene: TRBV7-2; j_gene: TRBJ2-3; d_gene: TRBD1; abundance: many; CDR3nt: TGTGCCACCAACAGGGGACCAGATACGCAGTATTTT; CDR3aa: CATNRGPDTQYF
v_gene: TRBV10-3; j_gene: TRBJ1-6; d_gene: -; abundance: many; CDR3nt: TGTGCCATCAGTGAGAGGGCCTATAATTCACCCCTCCACTTT; CDR3aa: CAISERAYNSPLHF
v_gene: TRBV4-3; j_gene: TRBJ2-7; d_gene: -; abundance: many; CDR3nt: TGCGCCAGCAGCCAAGGCCAGTTCTCCTACGAGCAGTACTTC; CDR3aa: CASSQGQFSYEQYF
v_gene: TRBV3-1; j_gene: TRBJ1-4; d_gene: TRBD1; abundance: many; CDR3nt: TGTGCCAGCAGCCCCGGACAGGGGGGCACTAATGAAAAACTGTTTTTT; CDR3aa: CASSPGQGGTNEKLFF
v_gene: TRBV15; j_gene: TRBJ1-5; d_gene: TRBD1; abundance: many; CDR3nt: TGTGCCACCAGCAGGCGGACAGGGGGTAGCCAGCCCCAGCATTTT; CDR3aa: CATSRRTGGSQPQHF
v_gene: TRBV4-3; j_gene: TRBJ2-5; d_gene: -; abundance: -; CDR3nt: TGCGCCAGCAGCCAAGATAAGGGACTCGGAGAGACCCAGTACTTC; CDR3aa: CASSQDKGLGETQYF
v_gene: TRBV29-1; j_gene: TRBJ1-1; d_gene: -; abundance: few; CDR3nt: TGCAGCGTTGAAGTGTCCTCGGGGAGGAACACTGAAGCTTTCTTT; CDR3aa: CSVEVSSGRNTEAFF
v_gene: TRBV5-4; j_gene: TRBJ2-3; d_gene: TRBD2; abundance: many; CDR3nt: TGTGCCAGCAGCCAGATTCTAGCGGGAGAAACAGATACGCAGTATTTT; CDR3aa: CASSQILAGETDTQYF
v_gene: TRBV7-2; j_gene: TRBJ2-1; d_gene: -; abundance: many; CDR3nt: TGTGCCAGCAGCTCCGGACAGCCTTACAATGAGCAGTTCTTC; CDR3aa: CASSSGQPYNEQFF
v_gene: TRBV27; j_gene: TRBJ1-4; d_gene: -; abundance: many; CDR3nt: TGTGCCAGCCTTAAAAAGGGCGGAACAACTAATGAAAAACTGTTTTTT; CDR3aa: CASLKKGGTTNEKLFF
v_gene: TRBV12-3/TRBV12-4; j_gene: TRBJ2-7; d_gene: -; abundance: many; CDR3nt: TGTGCCAGCAGTTTTCTGGGGAGGACCTACGAGCAGTACTTC; CDR3aa: CASSFLGRTYEQYF
v_gene: TRBV30; j_gene: TRBJ1-5; d_gene: -; abundance: -; CDR3nt: TGTGCCTGGAGTGGTCAGAATAATCAGCCCCAGCATTTT; CDR3aa: CAWSGQNNQPQHF
v_gene: TRBV5-4; j_gene: TRBJ2-7; d_gene: -; abundance: -; CDR3nt: TGTGCCAGCAGCTTGTCGGTCCTCTACGAGCAGTACTTC; CDR3aa: CASSLSVLYEQYF
v_gene: TRBV5-1; j_gene: TRBJ2-2; d_gene: -; abundance: many; CDR3nt: TGCGCCAGCAGGGGAGGAACCAACTGGGGGGAGCTGTTTTTT; CDR3aa: CASRGGTNWGELFF
v_gene: TRBV27; j_gene: TRBJ1-6; d_gene: TRBD1; abundance: many; CDR3nt: TGTGCCAGCAGTTTAGGCCGACAGGGAAATTCACCCCTCCACTTT; CDR3aa: CASSLGRQGNSPLHF
v_gene: TRBV20-1; j_gene: TRBJ2-3; d_gene: -; abundance: -; CDR3nt: TGCAGTGCTACCCATGAGGGCGGGGTTACCACAGATACGCAGTATTTT; CDR3aa: CSATHEGGVTTDTQYF
v_gene: TRBV5-1; j_gene: TRBJ1-2; d_gene: -; abundance: many; CDR3nt: TGCGCCAGCAGCTTGGAAGGGTGGGAAAGCGATGGCTACACCTTC; CDR3aa: CASSLEGWESDGYTF
v_gene: TRBV7-6; j_gene: TRBJ1-2; d_gene: -; abundance: many; CDR3nt: TGTGCCAGCAGCCCTGAACAGGGTTTAAGCTATGGCTACACCTTC; CDR3aa: CASSPEQGLSYGYTF
v_gene: TRBV7-2; j_gene: TRBJ1-5; d_gene: -; abundance: many; CDR3nt: TGTGCCAGCAGCTTATTTAAGGATCAGCCCCAGCATTTT; CDR3aa: CASSLFKDQPQHF
v_gene: TRBV6-1; j_gene: TRBJ2-7; d_gene: -; abundance: few; CDR3nt: TGTGCCAGCAGTGAAGCGCGAACATACGAGCAGTACTTC; CDR3aa: CASSEARTYEQYF
v_gene: TRBV19; j_gene: TRBJ2-1; d_gene: -; abundance: -; CDR3nt: TGTGCCAGTAGTAGGGCAGGGCCTCCTTTGGGGAATGAGCAGTTCTTC; CDR3aa: CASSRAGPPLGNEQFF
v_gene: TRBV5-6; j_gene: TRBJ2-1; d_gene: TRBD2; abundance: many; CDR3nt: TGTGCCAGCAGCTTGGGTCTAGCGGAGACCAATGAGCAGTTCTTC; CDR3aa: CASSLGLAETNEQFF